These 29 T cell receptor beta chains came from one sample sequenced in a study of T cell repertoires in cytomegalovirus infection. Their recognized antigens are unknown. A single record per CDR3 protein comes from TCRdb applying MiXCR to the reads. Found here are approximately 500,000 distinct CDR3 sequences, around 30% of them singletons; the top ten hold 15% to 20%. The sequenced sample was cultured PBMCs, obtained from culture after CMV antigen stimulation. All receptors derive from a human donor in good health (CMV status not recorded). Some clones in this sample may be carry-over from other donors' samples.

V is TRBV4-1 and J is TRBJ2-5, with D possibly matching TRBD2 (5 bases). This CDR3 is built from 15 residues. Germline V CDR1 and CDR2: MGHRA, YSYEKL. Trimming cost V 1 base and J 5 bases, with 14 bases left between them. CDR3 in amino acids: CASSQGGGPGETQYF. CDR3 nucleotide sequence: TGCGCCAGCAGCCAAGGAGGCGGGCCGGGGGAGACCCAGTACTTC.

The chain links TRBV6-6 to TRBJ2-7; 7 nucleotides align to TRBD1. V trimming: 7 bases; J trimming: 6 bases; junction bases outside the gene matches: 6. The CDR3 has 12 residues. Germline V lookup: CDR1 MNHNY, CDR2 SVGAGI (reference sequence). CDR3 in DNA: TGTGCCAGCAAGGGGGCAGGGCTCGAGCAGTACTTC. It is translated as CASKGAGLEQYF.

This clonotype was picked up a small number of times. The V call is TRBV6-2 or TRBV6-3, the J call TRBJ2-1; 11 nucleotides line up with TRBD2. CDR1 MNHEY and CDR2 SVGEGT come from the germline V gene. The CDR3 runs 16 residues. V trimming: 0 bases; J trimming: 3 bases; junction bases outside the gene matches: 1. In nucleotides, the CDR3 is TGTGCCAGCAGTTACTCCCTAGCGGGAGGCTACAATGAGCAGTTCTTC. It specifies CASSYSLAGGYNEQFF.

This sequence joins TRBV28 and TRBJ1-1; the D is unclear. The germline CDR1 and CDR2 sequences are MDHEN and SYDVKM. V was cut by 4 bases and J by 6 bases, with 12 bases left in between. The CDR3 loop spans 13 amino acids. The CDR3 DNA follows: TGTGCCAGCAGTTCGAAAAGGGTGGCTGAAGCTTTCTTT. Protein product: CASSSKRVAEAFF. The full variable domain, its missing parts supplied by reference TRBV28 and TRBJ1-1, is DVKVTQSSRYLVKRTGEKVFLECVQDMDHENMFWYRQDPGLGLRLIYFSYDVKMKEKGDIPEGYSVSREKKERFSLILESASTNQTSMYLCASSSKRVAEAFFGQGTRLTVV.

The chain joins TRBV7-2 to TRBJ2-3; 9 positions match TRBD2. Germline-derived CDR1 and CDR2 are SGHTA and FQGNSA. The V and J ends lost 3 bases and 4 bases, in that order; junction bases with no gene match: 2. The CDR3 length is 14 residues. CDR3 DNA: TGTGCCAGCAGCTTTCGGACTAGCGCAGATACGCAGTATTTT. Translation gives CASSFRTSADTQYF. Using reference TRBV7-2 and TRBJ2-3 for the parts outside the CDR3, the full variable domain is GAGVSQSPSNKVTEKGKDVELRCDPISGHTALYWYRQSLGQGLEFLIYFQGNSAPDKSGLPSDRFSAERTGGSVSTLTIQRTQQEDSAVYLCASSFRTSADTQYFGPGTRLTVL.

The chain recombines TRBV11-1 with TRBJ2-3; D is possibly TRBD2 (6 bases). Trimming stripped 8 bases from V and 4 bases from J, with 19 bases between. In germline, CDR1 is SGHAT, CDR2 FQDESV (reference sequence). This CDR3 is 15 amino acids long. The CDR3 is CASGRDSWGADTQYF. The CDR3 DNA reads as TGTGCCAGCGGTCGGGACTCTTGGGGGGCAGATACGCAGTATTTT. The full variable domain, rest sourced from reference TRBV11-1 and TRBJ2-3, is EAEVAQSPRYKITEKSQAVAFWCDPISGHATLYWYRQILGQGPELLVQFQDESVVDDSQLPKDRFSAERLKGVDSTLKIQPAELGDSAMYLCASGRDSWGADTQYFGPGTRLTVL.

V is TRBV20-1 and J is TRBJ1-2, with TRBD1 identical over 12 bases. The V gene's germline CDR1 is DFQATT and CDR2 SNEGSKA (reference sequence). The CDR3 has 16 amino acids. V was pared by 0 bases and J by 5 bases, with 7 bases of the junction left unmatched. CDR3 nucleotide sequence: TGCAGTGCTAGAGATCGGGGGACAGGGGGCGCGTATGGCTACACCTTC. Protein: CSARDRGTGGAYGYTF.

A few counts support this clonotype. This sequence joins TRBV10-3 and TRBJ2-3; no firm D call. Trimming removed 5 bases from V and 0 bases from J, with 9 bases in between. The CDR3 totals 14 residues. CDR1 is ENHRY and CDR2 is SYGVKD in the germline V gene. The CDR3: CAISPGTSTDTQYF. The CDR3 nucleotides are TGTGCCATCAGTCCCGGAACTAGCACAGATACGCAGTATTTT.

This clonotype showed up just a few times. The chain joins TRBV7-9 to TRBJ2-3, with TRBD2 matching 9 bases. This CDR3 spans 16 amino acids. Losses at the gene ends were 8 bases for V and 4 bases for J; bases not matched to a gene: 13. Germline loops: CDR1 SEHNR, CDR2 FQNEAQ (reference sequence). CDR3 region: CASRPAGGLRADTQYF. The CDR3 DNA is TGTGCCAGCCGCCCAGCGGGGGGATTGCGGGCAGATACGCAGTATTTT.

This chain joins TRBV30 and TRBJ1-2; maybe TRBD1 (5 bases). Germline values: CDR1 GTSNPN, CDR2 SVGIG (reference sequence). The CDR3 is 11 amino acids. V was clipped by 2 bases and J by 7 bases, with 8 bases between them. Here the CDR3 reads CAWSSGVGYTF. The CDR3, as DNA: TGTGCCTGGAGTTCGGGGGTTGGCTACACCTTC.

DNA for the CDR3: TGTGCCAGCAGTCGGGACCGAAATCAGCCCCAGCATTTT. Protein sequence: CASSRDRNQPQHF. The V gene is TRBV12-3 or TRBV12-4, the J gene TRBJ1-5; perhaps TRBD1 as D (5 bases). This CDR3 comprises 13 residues. The ends were cut back, 5 bases at V and 4 bases at J, with 9 bases in the middle.

This chain joins TRBV6-5 and TRBJ1-2; 9 bases match TRBD1. CDR3 length: 15 amino acids. CDR1 and CDR2 (germline): MNHEY, SVGAGI. J lost 6 bases, V lost 6 bases, and 11 bases had no gene match. CDR3 DNA sequence: TGTGCCAGCAGCCCCGGGACAGGGATTGGTCATGGCTACACCTTC. This encodes CASSPGTGIGHGYTF.

This rearrangement joins TRBV7-2 to TRBJ2-1; TRBD2 agrees at 9 bases. This CDR3 is built from 15 residues. V shed 5 bases, J shed 9 bases, and the junction held 11 bases outside the gene matches. Germline V CDR1 and CDR2: SGHTA, FQGNSA. CDR3: CASSPRGSGRFEQFF. The CDR3 DNA reads TGTGCCAGCAGCCCCCGGGGGAGCGGGAGGTTTGAGCAGTTCTTC.

The V gene is TRBV28, the J gene TRBJ2-3, with D possibly matching TRBD1 (6 bases). This CDR3 has 12 residues. Trimming took off 3 bases at V and 8 bases at J, with 9 bases between the two ends. The germline V gene encodes CDR1 MDHEN and CDR2 SYDVKM. CDR3 in DNA: TGTGCCAGCAGTTTCGAAGGGGGTACGCAGTATTTT. Its translation: CASSFEGGTQYF.

The rearrangement joins TRBV6-1 to TRBJ2-7; D might be TRBD1 (6 bases). V lost 5 bases to trimming and J lost 2 bases, with 16 bases between them. Germline CDR1 reads MNHNS; CDR2 reads SASEGT. The CDR3 covers 15 residues. CDR3 amino acids: CASSFDGTPTYEQYF. The CDR3 DNA sequence: TGTGCCAGCAGTTTCGATGGGACACCCACCTACGAGCAGTACTTC.

This chain links TRBV7-2 with TRBJ1-1; D is possibly TRBD1 (5 bases). This CDR3 has 14 residues. V dropped 5 bases and J dropped 4 bases, with 14 bases sitting between them. Per the germline V gene, CDR1 is SGHTA and CDR2 is FQGNSA. For the CDR3, the DNA is TGTGCCAGCAGCAAGAAGGGGTGGGGCACTGAAGCTTTCTTT. It yields the protein CASSKKGWGTEAFF.

This clonotype has only a few counts. This sequence joins TRBV28 and TRBJ2-7; 7 bases are shared with TRBD1. Unmatched junction bases numbered 8, after V lost 3 bases and J lost 6 bases. This CDR3 is built from 14 residues. Germline loops: CDR1 MDHEN, CDR2 SYDVKM. CDR3 sequence: CASSLGQLHAEQYF. The CDR3 DNA is TGTGCCAGCAGTTTGGGACAGCTTCACGCCGAGCAGTACTTC.

This clonotype has at least ten counts. The rearrangement joins TRBV7-3 to TRBJ1-1; TRBD1 agrees at 8 bases. In germline, CDR1 is SGHTA, CDR2 FQGTGA. Trimming cost V 5 bases and J 4 bases; bases outside gene matches: 6. The CDR3 is 14 amino acids. CDR3 bases: TGTGCCAGCAGCCCGGGGACAGGAACCACTGAAGCTTTCTTT. This sequence encodes CASSPGTGTTEAFF.

This chain uses TRBV2 with TRBJ2-5; D not certain. This CDR3 has 11 amino acids. The V end was cut by 7 bases, the J end by 8 bases, with 11 bases between. The germline V gene encodes CDR1 SNHLY and CDR2 FYNNEI. CDR3 loop: CASTSARTQYF. In nucleotides, the CDR3 is TGTGCCAGCACCTCGGCCCGTACCCAGTACTTC.

This clonotype was detected a few times. The chain couples TRBV19 to TRBJ2-7; 12 bases agree with TRBD2. J lost 3 bases, V lost 5 bases, and 5 bases had no gene match. The germline CDR1 and CDR2 sequences are LNHDA and SQIVND (reference sequence). This CDR3 is built from 15 residues. CDR3 in DNA: TGTGCCAGTAGTGAGCTAGCGGGAGGGAGCTACGAGCAGTACTTC. Translating gives CASSELAGGSYEQYF.

This clonotype appeared many times. This chain links TRBV28 with TRBJ2-6; either TRBD1 or TRBD2 may fit D (5 bases each). CDR1 is MDHEN, CDR2 SYDVKM, per germline. The CDR3 is 16 residues long. Trimming took off 1 base at V and 4 bases at J, with 11 bases between the two ends. CDR3 amino acids: CASSLSQWGGANVLTF. For the CDR3, the DNA is TGTGCCAGCAGTTTATCCCAGTGGGGGGGGGCCAACGTCCTGACTTTC.

The chain couples TRBV19 to TRBJ2-1; 8 bases map to TRBD1. Germline values: CDR1 LNHDA, CDR2 SQIVND (reference sequence). This CDR3 is built from 15 residues. V lost 4 bases and J lost 3; bases outside the gene matches: 5. As DNA, the CDR3 is TGTGCCAGTAGTAAGACAGGGGCGAACTACAATGAGCAGTTCTTC. Translation gives CASSKTGANYNEQFF.

The chain has TRBV6-5 and TRBJ2-5, with TRBD2 identical over 9 bases. V was clipped by 5 bases and J by 2 bases; unmatched bases: 15. This CDR3 region has 18 residues. Germline lookup yields CDR1 MNHEY and CDR2 SVGAGI. The CDR3 nucleotides are TGTGCCAGCAGTAAACACCCTTTGACTAGCGGCTCGCAAGAGACCCAGTACTTC. Translating it yields CASSKHPLTSGSQETQYF.

The chain joins TRBV14 to TRBJ1-6; no definite D call. Per germline, CDR1 SGHDN and CDR2 FVKESK. The CDR3 spans 15 residues. Trimming took 1 base from V and 7 from J, leaving 11 bases between them. The CDR3 spells CASSQVGGKNSPLHF. CDR3 DNA sequence: TGTGCCAGCAGCCAAGTCGGCGGGAAAAATTCACCCCTCCACTTT.

This rearrangement joins TRBV6-2 or TRBV6-3 to TRBJ1-2; D is possibly TRBD1 (6 bases). The CDR3 length is 12 residues. With 7 bases removed from V and 6 bases from J, the gap between germline ends came to 12 bases. Germline V gene sequence: CDR1 MNHEY, CDR2 SVGEGT. Here the CDR3 reads CASNWGRDGYTF. In nucleotides, the CDR3 is TGTGCCAGCAATTGGGGGCGCGATGGCTACACCTTC.

This chain connects TRBV11-2 to TRBJ2-2; TRBD2 matches at 10 bases. CDR1 and CDR2 (germline): SGHAT, FQNNGV. V shed 6 bases, J shed 4 bases, and the junction held 11 bases outside the gene matches. This CDR3 comprises 17 residues. The CDR3 sequence: CASRQPGLATGTGELFF. The CDR3 DNA reads as TGTGCCAGCAGACAACCGGGACTAGCGACCGGCACCGGGGAGCTGTTTTTT.

On this clonotype: The junction departs from the called germline gene at one end, perhaps through a read error. The rearrangement joins TRBV2 to TRBJ2-7; D is perhaps TRBD2 (7 bases). This CDR3 spans 13 amino acids. Germline V gives CDR1 SNHLY, CDR2 FYNNEI. CDR3 coding DNA: TGTGCCAGCAGTGAACTGCCGAGCGGGACACGTCCCTTT. Its translation: CASSELPSGTRPF.

This clonotype has at least ten counts. The chain joins TRBV7-2 to TRBJ2-1, with 9 bases identical to TRBD2. Germline CDR1 SGHTA, CDR2 FQGNSA. The CDR3 contains 16 residues. Trimming took 5 bases from V and 6 from J; bases not matched to a gene: 11. The CDR3 region has the DNA TGTGCCAGCAGCCCGGGGGGTAGCGGGAGATCCAATGAGCAGTTCTTC. Protein product: CASSPGGSGRSNEQFF.

The CDR3 loop is CASGFNRNYEQYF. The CDR3 DNA sequence: TGTGCTAGTGGTTTTAACCGAAATTACGAGCAGTACTTC. The chain carries TRBV12-5 and TRBJ2-7; D unresolved. The germline gives CDR1 LGHNT, CDR2 FRNRAP. V lost 3 bases to trimming and J lost 4 bases, with 10 bases between them. The CDR3 is made up of 13 amino acids.